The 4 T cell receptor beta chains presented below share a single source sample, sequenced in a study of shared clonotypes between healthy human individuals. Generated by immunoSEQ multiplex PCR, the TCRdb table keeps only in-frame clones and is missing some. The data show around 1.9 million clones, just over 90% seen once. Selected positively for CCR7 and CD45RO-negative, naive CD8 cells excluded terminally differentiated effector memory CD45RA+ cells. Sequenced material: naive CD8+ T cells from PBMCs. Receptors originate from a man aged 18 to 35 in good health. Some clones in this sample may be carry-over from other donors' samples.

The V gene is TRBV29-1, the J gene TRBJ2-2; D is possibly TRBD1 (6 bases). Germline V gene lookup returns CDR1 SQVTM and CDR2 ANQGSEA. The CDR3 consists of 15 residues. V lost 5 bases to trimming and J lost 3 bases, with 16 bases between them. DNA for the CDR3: TGCAGCGTTCTCCTCTGGGACACCTACACCGGGGAGCTGTTTTTT. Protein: CSVLLWDTYTGELFF.

The DNA of the CDR3 is TGTGCCAGCAGTAAGGCCGGGACGACTTACGAGCAGTACTTC. It codes for CASSKAGTTYEQYF. This rearrangement joins TRBV27 to TRBJ2-7; D tentatively reads TRBD1 or TRBD2 (5 bases each). CDR3 length: 14 amino acids. Germline lookup yields CDR1 MNHEY and CDR2 SMNVEV (reference sequence). Trimming shortened V by 5 bases and J by 4 bases, and 15 bases separated the two germline ends.

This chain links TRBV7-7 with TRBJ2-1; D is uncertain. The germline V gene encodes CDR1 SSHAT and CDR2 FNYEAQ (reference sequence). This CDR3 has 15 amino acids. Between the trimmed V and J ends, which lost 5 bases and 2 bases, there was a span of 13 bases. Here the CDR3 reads CASSPDLRAYNEQFF. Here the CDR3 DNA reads TGTGCCAGCAGCCCTGACTTACGAGCCTACAATGAGCAGTTCTTC.

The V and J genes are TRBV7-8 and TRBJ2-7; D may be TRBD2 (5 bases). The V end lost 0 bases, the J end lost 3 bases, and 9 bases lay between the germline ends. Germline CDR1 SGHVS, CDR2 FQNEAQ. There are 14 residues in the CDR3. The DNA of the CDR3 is TGTGCCAGCAGCTTAGCCGGGATTGGCTACGAGCAGTACTTC. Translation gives CASSLAGIGYEQYF.